These T cell receptor beta chains were read from a single sample in a study of shared clonotypes between healthy human individuals. The method was immunoSEQ multiplex PCR; TCRdb's version includes in-frame clones alone and lacks a portion of them. The sample yields around 2.1 million clones, roughly 91% seen once. Sequencing used naive CD8+ T cells from PBMCs. The receptors were sampled from a young man in good health. Some clones in this sample may be carry-over from other donors' samples. The conserved cysteine and the conserved F or W are not part of the CDR3 here.

J gene | V gene | CDR3 protein
TRBJ2-1 | TRBV27 | ASILRTGAYNEQF
TRBJ2-5 | TRBV14 | ASSVTAETQETQY
TRBJ2-1 | TRBV4-3 | ASSPDRVSYNEQF
TRBJ2-7 | TRBV28 | ASSLLVGGVHEQY
TRBJ1-2 | TRBV2 | ASSEARQGQGYGYT
TRBJ2-1 | TRBV6-5 | ASRTQGVDEQF
TRBJ2-5 | TRBV28 | ASSFSGFGPREETQY
TRBJ2-7 | TRBV28 | ASSGRQGGEQY
TRBJ2-7 | TRBV6-5 | ASSSQGWVYEQY
TRBJ2-5 | TRBV4-1 | ASSRKTPRQGETQY
TRBJ2-7 | TRBV27 | ASSLAGGYEQY
TRBJ1-1 | TRBV5-8 | ASSFGGAEAF
TRBJ2-3 | TRBV7-9 | ASSPPGPLLTDTQY
TRBJ1-5 | TRBV19 | ASSEDRLGNQPQH
TRBJ2-7 | TRBV9 | ASSVEGTRVDEQY